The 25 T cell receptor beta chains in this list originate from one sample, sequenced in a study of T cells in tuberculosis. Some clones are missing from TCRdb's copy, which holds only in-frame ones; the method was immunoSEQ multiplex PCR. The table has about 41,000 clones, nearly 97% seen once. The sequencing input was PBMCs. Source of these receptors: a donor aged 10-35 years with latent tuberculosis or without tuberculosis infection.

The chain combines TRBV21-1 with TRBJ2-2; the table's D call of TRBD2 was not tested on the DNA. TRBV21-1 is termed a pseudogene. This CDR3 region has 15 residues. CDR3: CASTTHRRGTGELFF. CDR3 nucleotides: TGTGCCAGCACCACCCATCGGCGGGGAACCGGGGAGCTGTTTTTT.

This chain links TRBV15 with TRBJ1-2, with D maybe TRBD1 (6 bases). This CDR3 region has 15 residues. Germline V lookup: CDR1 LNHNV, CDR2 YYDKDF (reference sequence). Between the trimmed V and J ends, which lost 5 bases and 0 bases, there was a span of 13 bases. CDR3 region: CATSEGHGTNYGYTF. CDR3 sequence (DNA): TGTGCCACCAGCGAGGGACATGGCACTAACTATGGCTACACCTTC.

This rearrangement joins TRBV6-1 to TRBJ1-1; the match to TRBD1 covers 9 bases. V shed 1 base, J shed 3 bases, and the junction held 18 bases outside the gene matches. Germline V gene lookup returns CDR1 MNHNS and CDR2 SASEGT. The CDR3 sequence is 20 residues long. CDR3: CASSEEYPLKQGATDTEAFF. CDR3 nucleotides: TGTGCCAGCAGTGAAGAATACCCCTTAAAACAGGGGGCAACGGACACTGAAGCTTTCTTT.

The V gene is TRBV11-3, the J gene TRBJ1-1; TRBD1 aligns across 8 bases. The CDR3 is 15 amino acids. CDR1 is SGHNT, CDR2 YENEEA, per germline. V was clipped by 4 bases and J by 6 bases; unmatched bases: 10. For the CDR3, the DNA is TGTGCCAGCAGCTCGGGTGAGGACAGGGACGCTGAAGCTTTCTTT. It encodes CASSSGEDRDAEAFF.

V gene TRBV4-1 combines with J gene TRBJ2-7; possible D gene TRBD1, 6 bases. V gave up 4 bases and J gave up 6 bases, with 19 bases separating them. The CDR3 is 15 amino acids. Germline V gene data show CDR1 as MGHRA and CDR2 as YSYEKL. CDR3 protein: CASSPPSGVGAEQYF. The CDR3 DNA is TGCGCCAGCAGCCCCCCCAGTGGGGTGGGGGCCGAGCAGTACTTC.

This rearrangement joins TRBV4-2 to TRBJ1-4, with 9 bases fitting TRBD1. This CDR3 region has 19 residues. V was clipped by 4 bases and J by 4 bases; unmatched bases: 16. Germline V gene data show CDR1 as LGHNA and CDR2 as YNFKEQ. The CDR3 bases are TGTGCCAGCAGCCCTACACCGGGACAGGGACTTGGGGGTAATGAAAAACTGTTTTTT. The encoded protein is CASSPTPGQGLGGNEKLFF.

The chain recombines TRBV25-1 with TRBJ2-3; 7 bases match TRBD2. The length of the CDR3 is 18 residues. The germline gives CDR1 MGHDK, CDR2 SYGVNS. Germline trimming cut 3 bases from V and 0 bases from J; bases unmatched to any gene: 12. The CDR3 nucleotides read TGTGCCAGCAGTGACCCCAATTCTGGGGGGGTTAGCACAGATACGCAGTATTTT. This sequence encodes CASSDPNSGGVSTDTQYF.

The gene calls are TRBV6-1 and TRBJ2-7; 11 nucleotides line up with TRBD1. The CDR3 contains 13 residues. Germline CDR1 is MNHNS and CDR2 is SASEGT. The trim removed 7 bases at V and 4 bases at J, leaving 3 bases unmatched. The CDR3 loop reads CASIGTGGYEQYF. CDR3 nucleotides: TGTGCCAGCATCGGGACAGGGGGTTACGAGCAGTACTTC.

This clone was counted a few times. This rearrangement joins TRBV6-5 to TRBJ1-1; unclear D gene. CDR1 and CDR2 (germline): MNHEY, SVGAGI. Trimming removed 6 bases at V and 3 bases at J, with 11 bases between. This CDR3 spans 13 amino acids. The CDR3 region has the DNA TGTGCCAGCAGAGCGGGGTCGCACACTGAAGCTTTCTTT. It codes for CASRAGSHTEAFF.

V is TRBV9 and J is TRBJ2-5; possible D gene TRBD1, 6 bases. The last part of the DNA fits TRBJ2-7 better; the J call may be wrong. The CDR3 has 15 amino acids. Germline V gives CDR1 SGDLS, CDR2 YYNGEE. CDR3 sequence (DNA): TGTGCCAGCGCTAGGACGGACAGCCAGTCCTACGAGCAGTACTTC. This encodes CASARTDSQSYEQYF.

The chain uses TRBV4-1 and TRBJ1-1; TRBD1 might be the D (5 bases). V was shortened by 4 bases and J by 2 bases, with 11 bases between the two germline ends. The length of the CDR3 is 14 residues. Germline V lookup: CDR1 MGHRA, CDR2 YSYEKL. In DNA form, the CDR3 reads TGCGCCAGCAGCCCCCCGGGGGGAAACACTGAAGCTTTCTTT. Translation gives CASSPPGGNTEAFF.

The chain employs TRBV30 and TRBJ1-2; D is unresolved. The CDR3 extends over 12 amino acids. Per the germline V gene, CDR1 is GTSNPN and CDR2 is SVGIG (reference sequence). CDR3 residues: CAREGPGYGYTF. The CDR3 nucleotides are TGTGCTCGCGAGGGCCCGGGTTATGGCTACACCTTC.

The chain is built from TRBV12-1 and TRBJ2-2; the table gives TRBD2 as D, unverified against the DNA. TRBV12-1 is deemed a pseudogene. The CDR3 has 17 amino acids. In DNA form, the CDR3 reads TGTGCCAGCAGCAATGGACTAGCGGGGGGGAGCACCGGGGAGCTGTTTTTT. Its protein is CASSNGLAGGSTGELFF.

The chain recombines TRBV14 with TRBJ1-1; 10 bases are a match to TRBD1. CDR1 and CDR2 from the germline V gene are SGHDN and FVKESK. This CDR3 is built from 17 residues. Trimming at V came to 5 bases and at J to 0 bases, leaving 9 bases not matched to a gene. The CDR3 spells CASSVIRDRGLNTEAFF. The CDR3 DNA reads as TGTGCCAGCAGCGTCATACGGGACAGGGGATTGAACACTGAAGCTTTCTTT.

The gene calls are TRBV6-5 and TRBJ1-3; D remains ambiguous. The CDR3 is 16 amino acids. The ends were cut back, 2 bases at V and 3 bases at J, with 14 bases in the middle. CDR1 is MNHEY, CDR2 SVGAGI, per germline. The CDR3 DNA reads TGTGCCAGCAGTTACACTGGGTTGACGGGTGGAAACACCATATATTTT. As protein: CASSYTGLTGGNTIYF.

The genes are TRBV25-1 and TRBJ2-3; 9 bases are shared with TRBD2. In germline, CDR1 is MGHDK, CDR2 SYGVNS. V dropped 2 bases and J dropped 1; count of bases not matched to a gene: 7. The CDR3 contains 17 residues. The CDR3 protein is CASSEPAGGQGTDTQYF. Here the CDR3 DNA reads TGTGCCAGCAGTGAACCGGCGGGGGGGCAGGGCACAGATACGCAGTATTTT.

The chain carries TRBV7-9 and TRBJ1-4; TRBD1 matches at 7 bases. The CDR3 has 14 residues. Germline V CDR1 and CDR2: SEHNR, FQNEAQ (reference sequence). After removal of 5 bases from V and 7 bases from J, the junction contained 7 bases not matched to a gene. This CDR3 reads CASSTRTGGEKLFF. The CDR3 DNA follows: TGTGCCAGCAGCACCAGGACAGGCGGTGAAAAACTGTTTTTT.

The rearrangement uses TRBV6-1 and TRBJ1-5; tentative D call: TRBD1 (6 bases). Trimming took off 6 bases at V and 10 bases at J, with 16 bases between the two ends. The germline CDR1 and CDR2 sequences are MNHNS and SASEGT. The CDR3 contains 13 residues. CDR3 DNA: TGTGCCAGCAGCTTTACAGGGTTCGGACCCCAGCATTTT. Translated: CASSFTGFGPQHF.

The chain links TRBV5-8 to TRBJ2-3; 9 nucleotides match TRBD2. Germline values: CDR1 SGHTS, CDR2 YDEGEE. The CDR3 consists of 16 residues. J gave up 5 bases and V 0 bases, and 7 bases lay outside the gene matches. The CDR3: CASSLAVAGAGDTQYF. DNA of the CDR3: TGTGCCAGCAGCTTGGCGGTAGCGGGGGCCGGAGATACGCAGTATTTT.

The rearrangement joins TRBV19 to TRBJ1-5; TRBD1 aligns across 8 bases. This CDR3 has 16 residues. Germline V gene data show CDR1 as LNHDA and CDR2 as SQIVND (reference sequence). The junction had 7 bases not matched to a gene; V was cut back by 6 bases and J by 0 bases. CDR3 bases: TGTGCCAGTAGAGGGGGGGACAGGATTAGCAATCAGCCCCAGCATTTT. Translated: CASRGGDRISNQPQHF.

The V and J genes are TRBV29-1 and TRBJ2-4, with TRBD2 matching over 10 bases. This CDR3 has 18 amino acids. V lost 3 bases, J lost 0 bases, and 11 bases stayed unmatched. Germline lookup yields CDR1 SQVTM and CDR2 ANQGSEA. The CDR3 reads CSVDGLGPSGGAKNIQYF. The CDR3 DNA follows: TGCAGCGTTGACGGGTTAGGGCCTAGCGGGGGAGCCAAAAACATTCAGTACTTC.

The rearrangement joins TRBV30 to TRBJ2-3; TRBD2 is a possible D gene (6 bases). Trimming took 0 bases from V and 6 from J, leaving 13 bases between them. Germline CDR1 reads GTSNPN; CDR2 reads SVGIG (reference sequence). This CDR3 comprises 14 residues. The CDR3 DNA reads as TGTGCCTGGAGTGTAGTGGCCAGCGGGGATACGCAGTATTTT. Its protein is CAWSVVASGDTQYF.

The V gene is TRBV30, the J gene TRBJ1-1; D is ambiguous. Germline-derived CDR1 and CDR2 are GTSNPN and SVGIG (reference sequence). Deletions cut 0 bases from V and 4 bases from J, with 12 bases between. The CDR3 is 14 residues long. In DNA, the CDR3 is TGTGCCTGGAGTGTCTCCTTCATCGGCACTGAAGCTTTCTTT. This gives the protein CAWSVSFIGTEAFF.

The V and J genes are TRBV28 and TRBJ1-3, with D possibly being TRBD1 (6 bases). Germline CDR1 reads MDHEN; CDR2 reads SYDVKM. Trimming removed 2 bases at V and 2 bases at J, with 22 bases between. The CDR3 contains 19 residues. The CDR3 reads CASSLRTIASGGTGNTIYF. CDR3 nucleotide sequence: TGTGCCAGCAGTTTACGCACCATCGCAAGCGGGGGCACTGGAAACACCATATATTTT.

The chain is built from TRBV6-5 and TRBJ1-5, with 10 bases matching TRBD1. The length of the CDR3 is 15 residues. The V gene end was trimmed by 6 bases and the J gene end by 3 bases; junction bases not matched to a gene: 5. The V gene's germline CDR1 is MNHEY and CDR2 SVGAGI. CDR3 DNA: TGTGCCAGCAGCCCGGGACAGGGGAACAATCAGCCCCAGCATTTT. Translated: CASSPGQGNNQPQHF.